A selection of T cell receptor beta chains follows, all from one sample in a study of a mutant IDH1 vaccine in newly diagnosed glioma. No antigen is known for these receptors. Libraries were prepared by immunoSEQ multiplex PCR; TCRdb keeps only in-frame clonotypes and omits some of them. The sample has around 52,000 clones; around 89% are singletons. The input for sequencing was PBMCs, taken from a glioma patient whose treatment included an IDH1 peptide vaccine. These receptors all stem from a woman between 40 and 50 years old with glioma. The CDR3 runs from the conserved cysteine through the conserved F or W. A D gene is named only where the DNA matches it firmly. Not all rows give a size; the values are once, few, many and, for expanded clones, a class.

V gene	D gene	clone size	CDR3 length	J gene	CDR3 DNA	CDR3 protein
TRBV2	NA	NA	14	TRBJ1-4	TGTGCCAGCACGACGGAGGCGGCTAATGAAAAACTGTTTTTT	CASTTEAANEKLFF
TRBV19	NA	once	15	TRBJ1-6	TGTGCCAGTAGTATAGGGCGGGGGAGAGATTCACCCCTCCACTTT	CASSIGRGRDSPLHF
TRBV19	NA	few	14	TRBJ2-5	TGTGCCAGTAGTACCACTGGGCTTGGGGAGACCCAGTACTTC	CASSTTGLGETQYF
TRBV7-8	NA	NA	16	TRBJ1-5	TGTGCCAGCAGCTTGTGGGGGGCAGAGAGCAATCAGCCCCAGCATTTT	CASSLWGAESNQPQHF
TRBV5-1	NA	NA	16	TRBJ2-4	TGCGCCAGCAGCTCCCAGAACGCCCTAGCCAAAAACATTCAGTACTTC	CASSSQNALAKNIQYF
TRBV28	NA	NA	13	TRBJ1-2	TGTGCCAGCAGTGAGACAGTTAACTATGGCTACACCTTC	CASSETVNYGYTF
TRBV2	TRBD1	once	14	TRBJ1-6	TGTGCCAGCAGAAGGACAGGGTCAGGTTCACCCCTCCACTTT	CASRRTGSGSPLHF
TRBV9	TRBD2	once	17	TRBJ2-5	TGTGCCAGCAGCGTAGATCAACCGGGAGGGGGTGTAGAGACCCAGTACTTC	CASSVDQPGGGVETQYF
TRBV5-6	TRBD2	once	16	TRBJ2-2	TGTGCCAGCAGCCTCTGGACTAGCGGGGGAGGCGGGGAGCTGTTTTTT	CASSLWTSGGGGELFF
TRBV15	NA	NA	16	TRBJ2-7	TGTGCCACCAGCAAGTACAGGGAGGGAAGCTCCTACGAGCAGTACTTC	CATSKYREGSSYEQYF
TRBV6-1	NA	NA	13	TRBJ1-1	TGTGCCAGCAGTGAAGCCCGGCCAGGGCAGGCTTTCTTT	CASSEARPGQAFF
TRBV5-1	NA	NA	13	TRBJ2-5	TGCGCCAGCAGCTTGGGGCTCCAAGAGACCCAGTACTTC	CASSLGLQETQYF
TRBV7-2	TRBD2	NA	16	TRBJ2-7	TGTGCCAGCAGCTTATTTTCTACTAGCGGGTCCTACGAGCAGTACTTC	CASSLFSTSGSYEQYF
TRBV20-1	NA	NA	11	TRBJ1-1	TGCAGTGCTAGAGATCCCACTGAAGCTTTCTTT	CSARDPTEAFF
TRBV14	NA	NA	16	TRBJ2-7	TGTGCCAGCAACCAAGACCAGAGCAGGGGGGCTTACGAGCAGTACTTC	CASNQDQSRGAYEQYF
TRBV6-4	NA	NA	15	TRBJ2-3	TGTGCCAGCAGTGAGGAGGGGGGGTCTACAGATACGCAGTATTTT	CASSEEGGSTDTQYF
TRBV7-9	NA	NA	16	TRBJ1-4	TGTGCCAGCAGCTTAGTCGCGGCAGCAACTAATGAAAAACTGTTTTTT	CASSLVAAATNEKLFF
TRBV19	NA	NA	15	TRBJ1-1	TGTGCCAGTAGTATGCGCGGGCCAGGGCACACTGAAGCTTTCTTT	CASSMRGPGHTEAFF
TRBV4-1	TRBD2	NA	15	TRBJ2-7	TGCGCCAGCAGCCAAGTGTCTAGCGGGAGTTACGAGCAGTACTTC	CASSQVSSGSYEQYF
TRBV19	TRBD1	NA	16	TRBJ2-1	TGTGCCAGTAGTGTACCCCGGGACAGGGGTCGGAATGAGCAGTTCTTC	CASSVPRDRGRNEQFF
TRBV6-1	TRBD1	NA	17	TRBJ1-2	TGTGCCAGCAGTGCAAGACCCCAACAGGGGCTCGGCTATGGCTACACCTTC	CASSARPQQGLGYGYTF
TRBV10-1	NA	NA	13	TRBJ2-5	TGCGCCAGCAGTGACGGGGCCAGTGAGACCCAGTACTTC	CASSDGASETQYF
TRBV20-1	NA	NA	11	TRBJ1-1	TGCAGTGCTAGAGTGGTTACTGAAGCTTTCTTT	CSARVVTEAFF
TRBV30	NA	NA	14	TRBJ2-3	TGTGCCTGGAGGGAGGACAGCGCTACCACTACGCAGTATTTT	CAWREDSATTTQYF
TRBV6-6	TRBD2	NA	15	TRBJ2-7	TGTGCCAGCAATAGCCTCGGGACTATCCTTTCAGAGCAGTACTTC	CASNSLGTILSEQYF
TRBV7-2	NA	NA	14	TRBJ1-6	TGTGCCAGCAGCTTAGCGGCCCTATATTCACCCCTCCACTTT	CASSLAALYSPLHF
TRBV7-2	NA	NA	14	TRBJ2-7	TGTGCCAGCAGCTTCACCGGGACTTTTTACGAGCAGTACTTC	CASSFTGTFYEQYF
TRBV28	NA	NA	13	TRBJ2-7	TGTGCCAGCAGTTTTGCAGGGACCTACGAGCAGTACTTC	CASSFAGTYEQYF
TRBV2	TRBD1	NA	13	TRBJ1-2	TGTGCCAGCACTTCGACAGGGGCATATGGCTACACCTTC	CASTSTGAYGYTF
TRBV13	TRBD1	NA	13	TRBJ2-7	TGTGCCAGCAGCACGGGACAGTGGAGGGAGCAGTACTTC	CASSTGQWREQYF
TRBV15	NA	NA	15	TRBJ1-5	TGTGCCACCAGCGTACTGACAGCGGGCAATCAGCCCCAGCATTTT	CATSVLTAGNQPQHF
TRBV6-5	NA	NA	15	TRBJ1-1	TGTGCCAGCAGTTACTCGAGGAGACAGGACACTGAAGCTTTCTTT	CASSYSRRQDTEAFF
TRBV2	NA	once	12	TRBJ1-2	TGTGCCAGCAGTGCGGCAGTCTATGGCTACACCTTC	CASSAAVYGYTF
TRBV4-1	NA	NA	15	TRBJ1-1	TGCGCCAGCAGCCTGATGGATCCGGTGGGCACTGAAGCTTTCTTT	CASSLMDPVGTEAFF
TRBV19	TRBD1	few	13	TRBJ1-2	TGTGCCAGTAGCCGTGGACAGGGGAATGGCTACACCTTC	CASSRGQGNGYTF